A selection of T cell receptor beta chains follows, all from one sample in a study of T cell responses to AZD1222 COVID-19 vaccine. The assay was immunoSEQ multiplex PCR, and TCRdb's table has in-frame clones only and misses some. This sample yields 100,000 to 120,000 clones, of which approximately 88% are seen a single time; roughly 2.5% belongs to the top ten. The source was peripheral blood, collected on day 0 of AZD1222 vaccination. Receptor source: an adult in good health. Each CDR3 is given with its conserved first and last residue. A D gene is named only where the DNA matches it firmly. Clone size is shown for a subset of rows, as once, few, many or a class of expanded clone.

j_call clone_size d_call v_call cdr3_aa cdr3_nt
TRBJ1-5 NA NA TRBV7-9 CASSTGPGNQPQHF TGTGCCAGCAGCACCGGTCCGGGCAATCAGCCCCAGCATTTT
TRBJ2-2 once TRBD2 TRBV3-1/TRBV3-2 CASSQETSGNTGELFF TGTGCCAGCAGCCAAGAAACTAGCGGGAACACCGGGGAGCTGTTTTTT
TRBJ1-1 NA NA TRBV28 CASRTLSAEAFF TGTGCCAGCAGGACCCTTAGCGCTGAAGCTTTCTTT
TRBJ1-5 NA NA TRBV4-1 CASSQVSGRQGQPQHF TGCGCCAGCAGCCAAGTCTCGGGTCGTCAGGGTCAGCCCCAGCATTTT
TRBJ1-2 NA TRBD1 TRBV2 CASSRQGAEYGYTF TGTGCCAGCAGCCGACAGGGGGCAGAATATGGCTACACCTTC
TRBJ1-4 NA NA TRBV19 CASRGQSLFGNEKLFF TGTGCCAGTAGAGGACAGAGCCTCTTTGGTAATGAAAAACTGTTTTTT
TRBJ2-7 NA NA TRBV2 CASGFSGEQYF TGTGCCAGCGGTTTTTCAGGCGAGCAGTACTTC
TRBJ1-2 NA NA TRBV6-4 CASSDSSRPPYGYTF TGTGCCAGCAGTGACTCGTCCCGCCCTCCTTATGGCTACACCTTC
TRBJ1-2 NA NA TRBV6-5 CASSTGMNYGYTF TGTGCCAGCAGTACAGGGATGAACTATGGCTACACCTTC
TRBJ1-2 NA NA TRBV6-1 CASSEGTERTVYGYTF TGTGCCAGCAGTGAAGGAACGGAGAGGACCGTCTATGGCTACACCTTC
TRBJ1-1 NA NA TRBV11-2 CASSQRANQYSEAFF TGTGCCAGCAGCCAGAGGGCAAATCAATACTCTGAAGCTTTCTTT
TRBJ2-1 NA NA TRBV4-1 CASSPGPNSYNEQFF TGCGCCAGCAGCCCCGGGCCAAACTCCTACAATGAGCAGTTCTTC
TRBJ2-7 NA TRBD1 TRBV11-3 CASSLGTGLNYEQYF TGTGCCAGCAGCCTCGGGACAGGGCTCAACTACGAGCAGTACTTC
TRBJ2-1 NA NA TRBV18 CASSPLSGVGQFF TGTGCCAGCTCACCGCTCTCGGGAGTAGGCCAGTTCTTC
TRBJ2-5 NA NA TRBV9 CASSAGAQGETQYF TGTGCCAGCAGCGCTGGGGCCCAAGGAGAGACCCAGTACTTC
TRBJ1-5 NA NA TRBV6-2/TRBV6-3 CASSSDGVEPQHF TGTGCCAGCAGCTCGGACGGGGTTGAGCCCCAGCATTTT
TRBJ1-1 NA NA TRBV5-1 CASSTTDRNTEAFF TGCGCCAGCAGCACGACGGACAGGAACACTGAAGCTTTCTTT